Below, 5 T cell receptor beta chains from the same sample are listed, as sequenced in a study of blood T cell repertoires in COVID-19. Using immunoSEQ multiplex PCR, the repertoire was profiled, and TCRdb retains in-frame clones only, with some absent. The table includes roughly 220,000 clones, 84% detected once. What was sequenced was peripheral blood. Source of these receptors: a woman in her fifties or sixties who had recovered from COVID-19.

V and J are TRBV19 and TRBJ1-6; unclear D gene. This CDR3 spans 15 amino acids. Trimming cost V 6 bases and J 0 bases, with 9 bases left between them. Germline V gene sequence: CDR1 LNHDA, CDR2 SQIVND (reference sequence). In DNA, the CDR3 is TGTGCCAGTAGGGGCGGGAGCTCCTATAATTCACCCCTCCACTTT. The encoded protein is CASRGGSSYNSPLHF.

The chain links TRBV5-6 to TRBJ2-7; 12 nucleotides agree with TRBD2. V trimming: 0 bases; J trimming: 6 bases; junction bases outside the gene matches: 4. CDR3 length equals 15 residues. Germline assignment: CDR1 SGHDT and CDR2 YYEEEE. The CDR3 coding sequence is TGTGCCAGCAGCTTGGGGCTGACTAGCGGGGGCGAGCAGTACTTC. This gives the protein CASSLGLTSGGEQYF.

The rearrangement links TRBV3-1 (or the pseudogene TRBV3-2) to TRBJ2-5, with D perhaps TRBD1 (5 bases). Trimming left V 0 bases short and J 5 bases short, with 13 bases between. The germline V gene encodes CDR1 LGHDT and CDR2 YNNKEL (reference sequence). This CDR3 contains 15 residues. The CDR3 DNA follows: TGTGCCAGCAGCCAAGAGATAGGGGCGCTGGAGACCCAGTACTTC. The encoded protein is CASSQEIGALETQYF.

This chain connects TRBV2 to TRBJ1-5; D is possibly TRBD1 (6 bases). CDR1 and CDR2 from the germline V gene are SNHLY and FYNNEI. V shed 9 bases and J shed 11 bases, with 17 bases lying between them. The CDR3 is made up of 12 amino acids. CDR3 coding DNA: TGTGCCAGTGAGGTTACAGGGTCGGCCCAGCATTTT. This codes for CASEVTGSAQHF.

This sequence joins TRBV7-2 and TRBJ1-1, with unresolved D. From germline, CDR1 is SGHTA and CDR2 FQGNSA. The ends were cut back, 1 base at V and 10 bases at J, with 16 bases in the middle. The CDR3 spans 14 residues. The CDR3, as DNA: TGTGCCAGCAGCTTAGAGCCGGGAGGGATGGGAGCTTTCTTT. It specifies CASSLEPGGMGAFF.